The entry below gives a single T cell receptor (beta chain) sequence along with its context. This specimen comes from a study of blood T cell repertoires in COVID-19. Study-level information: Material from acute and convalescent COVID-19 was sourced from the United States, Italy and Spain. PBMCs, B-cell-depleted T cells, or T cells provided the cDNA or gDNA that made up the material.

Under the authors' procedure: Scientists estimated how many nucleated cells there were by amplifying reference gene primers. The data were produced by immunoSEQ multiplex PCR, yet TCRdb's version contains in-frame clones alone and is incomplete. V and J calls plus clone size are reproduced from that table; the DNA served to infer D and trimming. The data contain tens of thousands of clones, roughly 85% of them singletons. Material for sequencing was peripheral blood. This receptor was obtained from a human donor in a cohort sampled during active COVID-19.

The CDR3: CASKRGDSPYGYTF. DNA for the CDR3: TGTGCCAGTAAAAGGGGGGACAGTCCTTATGGCTACACCTTC. The rearrangement uses TRBV19 and TRBJ1-2; 7 bases align to TRBD1. Germline trimming cut 7 bases from V and 5 bases from J; bases unmatched to any gene: 10. Germline V gene data show CDR1 as LNHDA and CDR2 as SQIVND (reference sequence). The CDR3 has 14 residues.